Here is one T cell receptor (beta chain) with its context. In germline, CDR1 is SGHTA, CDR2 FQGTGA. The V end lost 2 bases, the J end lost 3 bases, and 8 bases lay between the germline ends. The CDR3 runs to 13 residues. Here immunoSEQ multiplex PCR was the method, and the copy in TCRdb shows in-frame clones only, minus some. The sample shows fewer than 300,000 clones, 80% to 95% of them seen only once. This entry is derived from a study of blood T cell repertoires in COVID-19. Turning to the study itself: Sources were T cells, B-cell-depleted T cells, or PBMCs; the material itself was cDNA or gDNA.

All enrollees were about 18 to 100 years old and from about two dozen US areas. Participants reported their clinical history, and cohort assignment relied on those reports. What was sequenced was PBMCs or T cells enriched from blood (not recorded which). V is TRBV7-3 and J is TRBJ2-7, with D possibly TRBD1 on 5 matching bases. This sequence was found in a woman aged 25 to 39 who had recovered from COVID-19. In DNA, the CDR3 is TGTGCCAGCAGCTTAGGGGCAAGCTACGAGCAGTACTTC. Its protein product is CASSLGASYEQYF.